Reported below is one T cell receptor beta chain. What it binds is unknown. Profiling relied on immunoSEQ multiplex PCR, and the TCRdb table lists in-frame clones only, not all of them. The sample contains tens of thousands of clones, approximately 88% of which appear only once. This entry is derived from a study of T cells in localized non-small cell lung cancer. The study's findings and limits: Uninvolved adjacent lung had the highest recorded T cell clonality, with tumor below it.

The V gene lost 7 bases and the J gene lost 7 bases, with 14 bases spanning the gap. There are 13 residues in the CDR3. Germline loops: CDR1 ENHRY, CDR2 SYGVKD. The sequence derives from a woman between 35 and 70 years old with stage III lung adenocarcinoma. The sequences come from peripheral blood mononuclear cells, collected before any cancer treatment. The V and J genes are TRBV10-3 and TRBJ2-1, with D possibly being TRBD1 or TRBD2 (5 bases each). CDR3 in DNA: TGTGCCATCATGGGGACCAGCAGGAATGAGCAGTTCTTC. Its protein is CAIMGTSRNEQFF.